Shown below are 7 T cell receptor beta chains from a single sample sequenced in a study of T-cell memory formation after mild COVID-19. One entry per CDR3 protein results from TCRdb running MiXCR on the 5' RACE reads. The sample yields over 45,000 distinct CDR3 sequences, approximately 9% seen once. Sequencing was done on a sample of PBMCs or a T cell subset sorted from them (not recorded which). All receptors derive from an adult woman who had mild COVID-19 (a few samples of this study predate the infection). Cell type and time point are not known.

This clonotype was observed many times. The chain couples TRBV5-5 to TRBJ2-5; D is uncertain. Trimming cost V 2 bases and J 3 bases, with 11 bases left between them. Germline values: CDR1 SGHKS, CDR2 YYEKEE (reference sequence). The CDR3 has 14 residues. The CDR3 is CASSLYVREETQYF. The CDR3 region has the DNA TGTGCCAGCAGCTTATATGTTAGGGAAGAGACCCAGTACTTC.

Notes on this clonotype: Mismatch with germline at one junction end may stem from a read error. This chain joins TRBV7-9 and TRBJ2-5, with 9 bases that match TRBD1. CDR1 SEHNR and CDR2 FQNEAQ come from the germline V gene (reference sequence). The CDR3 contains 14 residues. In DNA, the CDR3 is TGTGCCGGCAGTCAACAGGGGGCTCAAGAGACCCAGTACTTC. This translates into CAGSQQGAQETQYF.

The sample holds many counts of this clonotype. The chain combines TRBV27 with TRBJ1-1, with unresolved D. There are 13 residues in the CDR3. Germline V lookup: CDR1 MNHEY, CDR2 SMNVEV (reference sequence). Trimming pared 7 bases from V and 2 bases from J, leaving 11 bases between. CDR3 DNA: TGTGCCAGCAAACGGTACCCTAACACTGAAGCTTTCTTT. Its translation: CASKRYPNTEAFF.

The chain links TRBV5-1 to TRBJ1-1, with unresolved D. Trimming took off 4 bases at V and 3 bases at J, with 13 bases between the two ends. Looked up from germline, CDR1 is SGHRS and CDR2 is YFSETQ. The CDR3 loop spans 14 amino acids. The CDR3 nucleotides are TGCGCCAGCAGCGGGGAGTGGTTTGACACTGAAGCTTTCTTT. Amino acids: CASSGEWFDTEAFF.

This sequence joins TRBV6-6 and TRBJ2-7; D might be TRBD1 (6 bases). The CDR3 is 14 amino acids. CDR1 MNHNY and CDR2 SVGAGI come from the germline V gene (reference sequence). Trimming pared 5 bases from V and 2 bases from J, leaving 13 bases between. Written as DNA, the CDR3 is TGTGCCAGCAGTGACAACAGGGCGCCCTACGAGCAGTACTTC. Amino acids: CASSDNRAPYEQYF.

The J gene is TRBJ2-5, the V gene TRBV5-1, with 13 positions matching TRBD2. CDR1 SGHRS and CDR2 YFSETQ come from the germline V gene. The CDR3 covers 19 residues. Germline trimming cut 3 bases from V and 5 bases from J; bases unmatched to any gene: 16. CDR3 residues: CASSSGLGTSGTSGETQYF. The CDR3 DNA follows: TGCGCCAGCAGCTCGGGGTTAGGGACTAGCGGGACCTCAGGCGAGACCCAGTACTTC.

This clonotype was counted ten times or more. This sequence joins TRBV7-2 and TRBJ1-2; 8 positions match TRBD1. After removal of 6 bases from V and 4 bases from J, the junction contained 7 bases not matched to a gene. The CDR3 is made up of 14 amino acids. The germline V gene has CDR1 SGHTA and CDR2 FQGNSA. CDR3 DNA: TGTGCCAGCAGTCAACAGGGGGGTAGCTATGGCTACACCTTC. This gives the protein CASSQQGGSYGYTF.